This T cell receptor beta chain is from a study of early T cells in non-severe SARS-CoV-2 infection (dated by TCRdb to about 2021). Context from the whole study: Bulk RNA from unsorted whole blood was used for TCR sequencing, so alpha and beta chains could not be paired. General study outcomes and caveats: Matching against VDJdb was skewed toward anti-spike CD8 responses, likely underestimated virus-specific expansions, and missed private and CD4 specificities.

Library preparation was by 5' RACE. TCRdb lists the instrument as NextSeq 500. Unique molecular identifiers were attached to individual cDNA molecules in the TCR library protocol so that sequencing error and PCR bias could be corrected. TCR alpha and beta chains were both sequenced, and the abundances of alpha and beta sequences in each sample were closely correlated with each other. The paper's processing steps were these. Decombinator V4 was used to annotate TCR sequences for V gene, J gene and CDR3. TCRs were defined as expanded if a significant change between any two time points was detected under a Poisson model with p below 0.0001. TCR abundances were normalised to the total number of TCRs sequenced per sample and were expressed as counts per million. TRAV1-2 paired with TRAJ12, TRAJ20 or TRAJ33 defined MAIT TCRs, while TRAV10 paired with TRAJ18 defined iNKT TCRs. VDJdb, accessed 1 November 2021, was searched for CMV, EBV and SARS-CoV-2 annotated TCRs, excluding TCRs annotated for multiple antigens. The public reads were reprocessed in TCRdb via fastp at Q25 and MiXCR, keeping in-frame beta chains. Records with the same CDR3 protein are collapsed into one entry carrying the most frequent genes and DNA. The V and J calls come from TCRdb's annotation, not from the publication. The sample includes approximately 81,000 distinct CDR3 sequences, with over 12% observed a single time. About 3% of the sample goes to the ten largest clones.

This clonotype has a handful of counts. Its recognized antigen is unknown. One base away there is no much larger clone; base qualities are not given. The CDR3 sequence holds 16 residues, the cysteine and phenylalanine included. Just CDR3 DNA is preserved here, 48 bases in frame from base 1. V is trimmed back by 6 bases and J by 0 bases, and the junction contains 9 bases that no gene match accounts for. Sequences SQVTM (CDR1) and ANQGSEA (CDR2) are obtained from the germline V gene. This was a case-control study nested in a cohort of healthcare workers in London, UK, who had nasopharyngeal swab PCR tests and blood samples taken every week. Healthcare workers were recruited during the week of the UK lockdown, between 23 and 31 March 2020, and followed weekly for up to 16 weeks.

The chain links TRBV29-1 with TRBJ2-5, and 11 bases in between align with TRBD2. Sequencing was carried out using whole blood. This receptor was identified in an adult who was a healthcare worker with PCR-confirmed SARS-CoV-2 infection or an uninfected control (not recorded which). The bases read TGCAGCGTCAGTCGACTAGCGGGGTCTTACCAAGAGACCCAGTACTTC. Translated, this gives CSVSRLAGSYQETQYF.